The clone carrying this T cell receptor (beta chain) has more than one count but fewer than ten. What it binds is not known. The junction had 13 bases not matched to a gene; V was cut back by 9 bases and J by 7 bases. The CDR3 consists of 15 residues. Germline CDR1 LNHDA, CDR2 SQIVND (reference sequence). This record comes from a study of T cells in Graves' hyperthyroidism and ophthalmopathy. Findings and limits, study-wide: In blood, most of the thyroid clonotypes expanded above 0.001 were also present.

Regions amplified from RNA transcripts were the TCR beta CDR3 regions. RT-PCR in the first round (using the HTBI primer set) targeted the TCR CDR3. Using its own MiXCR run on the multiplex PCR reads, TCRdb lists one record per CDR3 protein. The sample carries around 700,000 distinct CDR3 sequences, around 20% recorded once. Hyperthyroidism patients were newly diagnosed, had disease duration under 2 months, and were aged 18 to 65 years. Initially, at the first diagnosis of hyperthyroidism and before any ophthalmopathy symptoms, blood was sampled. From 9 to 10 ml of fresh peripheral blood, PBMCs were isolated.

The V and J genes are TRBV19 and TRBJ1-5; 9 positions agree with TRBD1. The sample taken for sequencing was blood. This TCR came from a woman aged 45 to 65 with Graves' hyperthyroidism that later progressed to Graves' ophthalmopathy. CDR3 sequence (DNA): TGTGCCAGCTCGGACAGGGGCGCGTTTAGACAGCCCCAGCATTTT. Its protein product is CASSDRGAFRQPQHF.